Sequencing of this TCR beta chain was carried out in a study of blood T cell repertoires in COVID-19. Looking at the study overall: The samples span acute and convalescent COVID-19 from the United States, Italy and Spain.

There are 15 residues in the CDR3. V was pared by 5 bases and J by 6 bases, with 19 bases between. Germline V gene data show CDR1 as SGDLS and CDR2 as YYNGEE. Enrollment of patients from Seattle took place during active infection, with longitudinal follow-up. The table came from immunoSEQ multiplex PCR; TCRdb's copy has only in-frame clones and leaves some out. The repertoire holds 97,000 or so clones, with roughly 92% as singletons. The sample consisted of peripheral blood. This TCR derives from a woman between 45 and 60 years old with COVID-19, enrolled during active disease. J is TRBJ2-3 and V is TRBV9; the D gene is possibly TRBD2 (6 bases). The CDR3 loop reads CASSVTGTHGDTQYF. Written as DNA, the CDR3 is TGTGCCAGCAGTGTGACCGGGACTCACGGGGATACGCAGTATTTT.